The T cell receptor beta chain described here comes from a study of blood T cell repertoires in COVID-19. The overall study: Acute-phase and convalescent COVID-19 samples originated in the United States, Italy and Spain. T cells, B-cell-depleted T cells, or PBMCs supplied cDNA or gDNA.

Study processing details: Amplification from reference gene primers served as the basis for estimated nucleated cell counts. Sequencing used immunoSEQ multiplex PCR; TCRdb keeps in-frame clones, though not all of them. V and J calls and clone size are given by that table; D and trimming were obtained from the DNA. The profile shows 400,000 to 500,000 clones, 86% of them singletons. This CDR3 region has 14 residues. Germline V gene sequence: CDR1 LNHDA, CDR2 SQIVND (reference sequence). The V end was cut by 5 bases, the J end by 0 bases, with 10 bases between. This TCR was sampled from a woman aged 30 to 39 with active or convalescent COVID-19. Sequences were obtained from peripheral blood. This chain uses TRBV19 with TRBJ1-1; D remains ambiguous. The CDR3 DNA sequence: TGTGCCAGTAGTCGGGGAGATGTGAACACTGAAGCTTTCTTT. Translating it yields CASSRGDVNTEAFF.